The source of this T cell receptor (beta chain) is a study of vaccination and CD4 T cells after COVID-19. As for the study in general: Treatment of control cultures consisted of a CEFX pool, an HIV-1 Nef pool, or no peptide.

This clonotype appeared once. As yet, its antigen is unknown. Indicated treatment: roughly 10-day PBMC culture with coronavirus spike peptide pools or control peptides (ViraFEST assay). Cultured CD4+ T cell DNA underwent sequencing with the Oncomine TCR Beta short-read assay. Each CDR3 protein is one row after TCRdb ran MiXCR on the PCR reads. The sample consists of some 11,000 distinct CDR3 sequences, around 23% of them appearing once. CDR3 length: 15 residues. J was trimmed by 5 bases and V by 6 bases; bases with no gene match: 8. Germline loops: CDR1 MNHNS, CDR2 SASEGT. This receptor was identified in a human donor who had recovered from COVID-19. The rearrangement joins TRBV6-1 to TRBJ2-1, with TRBD1 matching 9 bases. The source material was CD4+ T cells from blood, cultured in vitro, sampled after SARS-CoV-2 vaccination. The CDR3 coding sequence is TGTGCCAGCAGGCCCTCGGGACAGGGAAACAATGAGCAGTTCTTC. Encoded protein: CASRPSGQGNNEQFF.